These 14 T cell receptor beta chains were sequenced from one sample in a study of CD8+ T cells in alopecia areata. Extraction of RNA preceded its reverse transcription into cDNA, which served as the sequencing template. Repertoires were generated with immunoSEQ multiplex PCR, while TCRdb's copy carries only in-frame clones and drops some. This sample has over 100,000 clones, with roughly 50% found just once. The sample consisted of CD8+ T cells sorted from blood, taken at week 0. All receptors come from a human donor with alopecia areata.

V gene TRBV5-6 combines with J gene TRBJ2-7, with a tentative D call TRBD1 (5 bases). V was clipped by 1 base and J by 1 base, with 9 bases between them. The CDR3 covers 14 residues. Germline CDR1 is SGHDT and CDR2 is YYEEEE. The CDR3 DNA is TGTGCCAGCAGCTTGTCACAGGTATCCTACGAGCAGTACTTC. Its protein product is CASSLSQVSYEQYF.

V is TRBV7-8 and J is TRBJ2-2; D is perhaps TRBD2 (6 bases). V lost 5 bases to trimming and J lost 7 bases, with 17 bases between them. CDR3 length: 15 amino acids. Germline CDR1 is SGHVS and CDR2 is FQNEAQ. Here the CDR3 DNA reads TGTGCCAGCAGCCCCGAGGAGGGAGACGGCGGGGAGCTGTTTTTT. It encodes CASSPEEGDGGELFF.

V is TRBV11-2 and J is TRBJ1-1; D not certain. Per the germline V gene, CDR1 is SGHAT and CDR2 is FQNNGV. The CDR3 covers 15 residues. The germline V and J ends were trimmed by 2 bases and 4 bases, with 14 bases remaining between them. The CDR3 nucleotides are TGTGCCAGCAGCTTAAATTTAGGTGGAATCACTGAAGCTTTCTTT. Its protein product is CASSLNLGGITEAFF.

The table lists this clone with a few counts. V usage is TRBV13 and J usage is TRBJ2-7, with D possibly matching TRBD1 (5 bases). Per germline, CDR1 PRHDT and CDR2 FYEKMQ (reference sequence). V was trimmed by 5 bases and J by 7 bases, leaving 12 bases between them. The CDR3 runs to 12 residues. The chain's CDR3 is CASSADSGEQYF. DNA of the CDR3: TGTGCCAGCAGCGCAGATTCAGGGGAGCAGTACTTC.

This clone was found a few times. The chain carries TRBV7-9 and TRBJ1-2; 7 bases map to TRBD1. The junction had 2 bases not matched to a gene; V was cut back by 5 bases and J by 2 bases. Per the germline V gene, CDR1 is SEHNR and CDR2 is FQNEAQ (reference sequence). The CDR3 has 13 amino acids. This chain's CDR3 is CASSPGQNYGYTF. CDR3 coding DNA: TGTGCCAGCAGCCCGGGACAGAACTATGGCTACACCTTC. Full variable domain (remainder filled in from reference TRBV7-9 and TRBJ1-2): DTGVSQNPRHKITKRGQNVTFRCDPISEHNRLYWYRQTLGQGPEFLTYFQNEAQLEKSRLLSDRFSAERPKGSFSTLEIQRTEQGDSAMYLCASSPGQNYGYTFGSGTRLTVV.

This clone was picked up a small number of times. The gene calls are TRBV29-1 and TRBJ1-1; D is uncertain. Germline loops: CDR1 SQVTM, CDR2 ANQGSEA. CDR3 size: 12 residues. Trimming took 4 bases from V and 5 from J, leaving 11 bases between them. This CDR3 is CSVADKSTEAFF. The CDR3, as DNA: TGCAGCGTTGCCGACAAGAGTACTGAAGCTTTCTTT.

This clone was seen only a few times. The rearrangement joins TRBV19 to TRBJ1-5; 7 bases map to TRBD1. The CDR3 covers 15 residues. The J segment lost 5 bases and the V segment lost 7 bases, leaving 11 bases of the junction unmatched. Germline values: CDR1 LNHDA, CDR2 SQIVND (reference sequence). The CDR3 DNA is TGTGCCAGTACTTACGACAGGGCCGCGGATCAGCCCCAGCATTTT. The encoded protein is CASTYDRAADQPQHF.

The chain carries TRBV4-1 and TRBJ2-7; D possibly uses TRBD1 or TRBD2 (6 bases each). Germline lookup yields CDR1 MGHRA and CDR2 YSYEKL. The CDR3 runs to 13 residues. Trimming removed 0 bases at V and 6 bases at J, with 9 bases between. The CDR3 loop is CASSQDRGLEQYF. The CDR3 nucleotides read TGCGCCAGCAGCCAAGATCGGGGGCTCGAGCAGTACTTC.

V is TRBV15 and J is TRBJ2-5; D could derive from TRBD1 or TRBD2 (5 bases each). This CDR3 spans 14 amino acids. V was shortened by 8 bases and J by 3 bases, with 16 bases between the two germline ends. The germline CDR1 and CDR2 sequences are LNHNV and YYDKDF (reference sequence). The CDR3 bases are TGTGCCACCGGGGCGGGCGCGCCCGAAGAGACCCAGTACTTC. The encoded protein is CATGAGAPEETQYF.

Only a few counts were recorded for this clone. This sequence joins TRBV6-5 and TRBJ2-1; D is possibly TRBD1 or TRBD2 (5 bases each). CDR1 is MNHEY and CDR2 is SVGAGI in the germline V gene. The CDR3 loop spans 13 amino acids. V gave up 2 bases and J gave up 5 bases, with 7 bases separating them. The CDR3 coding sequence is TGTGCCAGCAGTTACGGGGGAAACAATGAGCAGTTCTTC. Its protein is CASSYGGNNEQFF.

This clone was seen only once. This rearrangement joins TRBV6-5 to TRBJ2-7; possible D gene TRBD1, 5 bases. This CDR3 has 14 amino acids. V gave up 4 bases and J gave up 0 bases, with 10 bases separating them. Germline-derived CDR1 and CDR2 are MNHEY and SVGAGI. The CDR3 sequence is CASSFSRASYEQYF. The CDR3 DNA is TGTGCCAGCAGTTTCAGCAGGGCCTCCTACGAGCAGTACTTC.

This clone was found a few times. This chain links TRBV7-8 with TRBJ2-7; D remains unclear. The V gene lost 2 bases and the J gene lost 2 bases, with 7 bases spanning the gap. The germline CDR1 and CDR2 sequences are SGHVS and FQNEAQ. CDR3 size: 13 residues. The CDR3 region is CASSLSHTYEQYF. In DNA, the CDR3 is TGTGCCAGCAGCTTATCACACACCTACGAGCAGTACTTC. The full variable domain, its missing parts supplied by reference TRBV7-8 and TRBJ2-7, is GAGVSQSPRYKVAKRGQDVALRCDPISGHVSLFWYQQALGQGPEFLTYFQNEAQLDKSGLPSDRFFAERPEGSVSTLKIQRTQQEDSAVYLCASSLSHTYEQYFGPGTRLTVT.

The chain combines TRBV13 with TRBJ1-6; D is perhaps TRBD1 (5 bases). This CDR3 has 14 amino acids. The V end was cut by 2 bases, the J end by 10 bases, with 12 bases between. CDR1 and CDR2 from the germline V gene are PRHDT and FYEKMQ (reference sequence). CDR3 nucleotides: TGTGCCAGCAGCTTAATGGGAGGGGAATCACCCCTCCACTTT. Protein sequence: CASSLMGGESPLHF.

The J gene is TRBJ1-4, the V gene TRBV5-1; TRBD1 agrees at 7 bases. The germline gives CDR1 SGHRS, CDR2 YFSETQ. Trimming removed 3 bases from V and 6 bases from J; junction bases left unmatched: 8. The CDR3 has 15 residues. CDR3 coding DNA: TGCGCCAGCAGCTACCGGACAGGTCGTGATGAAAAACTGTTTTTT. This sequence encodes CASSYRTGRDEKLFF. The full variable domain, in which reference TRBV5-1 and TRBJ1-4 provide the parts outside the CDR3, is KAGVTQTPRYLIKTRGQQVTLSCSPISGHRSVSWYQQTPGQGLQFLFEYFSETQRNKGNFPGRFSGRQFSNSRSEMNVSTLELGDSALYLCASSYRTGRDEKLFFGSGTQLSVL.